This TCR beta chain was sequenced during a study of T cell repertoires in cytomegalovirus infection (dated by TCRdb to 2018 to 2020). Regarding the research as a whole: Donor HLA type was relevant to the analysis, as public TCR beta signatures indicated carriage of CMV infection together with the matching HLA type.

Taken from cysteine to phenylalanine, the CDR3 has 14 residues. The only DNA kept is the CDR3, 42 bases in frame from the first base. The V and J ends are trimmed by 1 base and 0 bases, leaving 7 bases between them. CDR1 and CDR2 are drawn from the germline V gene (reference sequence): LNHDA, SQIVND. Study-level results and caveats: In both this cohort and an independent 352-donor cohort, the cumulative frequency of public TCR beta family members distinguished carriers of CMV infection plus the relevant HLA type. The ex vivo response was dominated by HLA-C-restricted CMV-specific TCR beta clonotypes, which also provided the single most frequent clonotype in two of eight donors.

This clonotype was detected only a few times. The clone's antigen remains unknown. No much larger clonotype is one base removed from it; base qualities were not supplied. Instrument on record: Illumina HiSeq 1500. Using fastp at Q25 and MiXCR, TCRdb reprocessed the public reads and kept productive beta chains. Merged by CDR3 protein, the rows form single entries marked with the most common genes and DNA. Counted in this sample were fewer than 200,000 distinct CDR3 sequences; roughly a fifth of them appeared once. The ten most abundant clones make up less than 3.5% of the sample. The sequence is built from TRBV19 and TRBJ2-7, with the D gene call left open. The TCR sequence derives from a human donor in good health (CMV status not recorded). Some clones in this sample may be carry-over from other donors' samples. Sequencing was done on a sample of PBMCs. The nucleotide sequence reads as follows: TGTGCCAGTAGTATAGGCCCGGCCTCCTACGAGCAGTACTTC. It codes for CASSIGPASYEQYF. Supplemented by the reference TRBV19 and TRBJ2-7 proteins around the CDR3, the complete variable domain is DGGITQSPKYLFRKEGQNVTLSCEQNLNHDAMYWYRQDPGQGLRLIYYSQIVNDFQKGDIAEGYSVSREKKESFPLTVTSAQKNPTAFYLCASSIGPASYEQYFGPGTRLTVT.